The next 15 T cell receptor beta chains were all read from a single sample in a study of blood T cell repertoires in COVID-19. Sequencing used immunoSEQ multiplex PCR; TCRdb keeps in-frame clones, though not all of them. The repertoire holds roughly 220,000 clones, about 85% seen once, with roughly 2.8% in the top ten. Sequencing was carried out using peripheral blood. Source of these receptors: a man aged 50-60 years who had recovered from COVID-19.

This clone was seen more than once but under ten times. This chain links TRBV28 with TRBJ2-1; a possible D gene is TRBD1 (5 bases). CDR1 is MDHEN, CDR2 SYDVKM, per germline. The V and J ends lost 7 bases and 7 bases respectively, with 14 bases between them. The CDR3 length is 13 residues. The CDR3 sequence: CASIGAKGNEQFF. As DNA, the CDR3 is TGTGCCAGCATCGGTGCGAAGGGGAATGAGCAGTTCTTC.

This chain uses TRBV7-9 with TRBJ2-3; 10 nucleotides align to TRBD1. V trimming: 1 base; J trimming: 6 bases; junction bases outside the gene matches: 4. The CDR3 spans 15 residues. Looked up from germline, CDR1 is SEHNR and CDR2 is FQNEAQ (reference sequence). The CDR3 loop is CASSLGQGAMDTQYF. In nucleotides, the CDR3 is TGTGCCAGCAGCTTAGGACAGGGGGCGATGGATACGCAGTATTTT.

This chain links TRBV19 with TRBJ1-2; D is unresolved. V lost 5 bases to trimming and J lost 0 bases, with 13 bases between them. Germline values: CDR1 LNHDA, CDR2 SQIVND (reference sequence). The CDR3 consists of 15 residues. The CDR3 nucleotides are TGTGCCAGTAGTCAACCGAGCAGCGCTAACTATGGCTACACCTTC. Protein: CASSQPSSANYGYTF.

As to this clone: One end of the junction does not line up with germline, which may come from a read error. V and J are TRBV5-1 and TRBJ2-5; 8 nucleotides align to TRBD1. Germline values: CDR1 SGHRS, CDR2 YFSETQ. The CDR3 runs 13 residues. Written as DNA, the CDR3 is TGCGCCAGCAGCGGACAGGGAGGAGAGACGCAGTACTTC. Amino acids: CASSGQGGETQYF.

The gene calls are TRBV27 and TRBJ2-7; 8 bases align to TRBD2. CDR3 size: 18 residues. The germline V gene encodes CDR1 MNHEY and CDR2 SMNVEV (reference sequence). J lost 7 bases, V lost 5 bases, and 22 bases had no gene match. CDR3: CASSLKPQGLAGLGEQYF. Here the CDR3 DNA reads TGTGCCAGCAGTCTAAAACCCCAAGGCCTAGCGGGTTTGGGAGAGCAGTACTTC.

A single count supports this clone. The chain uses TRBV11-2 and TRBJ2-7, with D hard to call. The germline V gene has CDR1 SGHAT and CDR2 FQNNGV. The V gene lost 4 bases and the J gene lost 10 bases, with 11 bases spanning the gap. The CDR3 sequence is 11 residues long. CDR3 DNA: TGTGCCAGCAGCTCGGGTGACTCCCAGTACTTC. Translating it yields CASSSGDSQYF.

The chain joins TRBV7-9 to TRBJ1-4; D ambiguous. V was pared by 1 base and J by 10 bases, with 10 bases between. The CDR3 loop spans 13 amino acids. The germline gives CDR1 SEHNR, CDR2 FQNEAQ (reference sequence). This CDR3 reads CASSLERRGKLFF. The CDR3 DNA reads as TGTGCCAGCAGCTTAGAACGGAGAGGAAAACTGTTTTTT.

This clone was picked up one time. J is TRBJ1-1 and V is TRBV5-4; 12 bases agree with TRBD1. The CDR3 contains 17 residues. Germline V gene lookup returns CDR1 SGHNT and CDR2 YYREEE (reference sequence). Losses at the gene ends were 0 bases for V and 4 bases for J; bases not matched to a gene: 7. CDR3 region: CASSLGGTGGVVTEAFF. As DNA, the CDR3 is TGTGCCAGCAGCTTGGGTGGGACAGGGGGCGTCGTCACTGAAGCTTTCTTT. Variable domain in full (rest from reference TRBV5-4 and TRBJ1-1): ETGVTQSPTHLIKTRGQQVTLRCSSQSGHNTVSWYQQALGQGPQFIFQYYREEENGRGNFPPRFSGLQFPNYSSELNVNALELDDSALYLCASSLGGTGGVVTEAFFGQGTRLTVV.

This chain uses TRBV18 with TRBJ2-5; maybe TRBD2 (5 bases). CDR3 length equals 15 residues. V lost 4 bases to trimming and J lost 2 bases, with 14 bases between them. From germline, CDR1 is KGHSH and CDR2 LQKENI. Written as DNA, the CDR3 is TGTGCCAGCTCACTTACCTTGGGCGGGCAAGAGACCCAGTACTTC. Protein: CASSLTLGGQETQYF.

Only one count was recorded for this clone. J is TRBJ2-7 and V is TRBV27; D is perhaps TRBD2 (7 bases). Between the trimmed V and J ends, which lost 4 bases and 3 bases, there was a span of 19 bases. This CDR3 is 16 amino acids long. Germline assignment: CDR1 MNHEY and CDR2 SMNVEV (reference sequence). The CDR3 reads CASSSSGKGEGYEQYF. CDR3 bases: TGTGCCAGCAGTTCCTCCGGGAAGGGGGAGGGCTACGAGCAGTACTTC.

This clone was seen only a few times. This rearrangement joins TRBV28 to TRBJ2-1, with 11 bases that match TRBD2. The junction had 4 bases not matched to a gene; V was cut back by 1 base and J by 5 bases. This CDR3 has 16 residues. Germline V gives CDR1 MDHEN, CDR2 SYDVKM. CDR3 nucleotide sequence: TGTGCCAGCAGTTTATTTACTAGCGGGAGCCACAATGAGCAGTTCTTC. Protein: CASSLFTSGSHNEQFF.

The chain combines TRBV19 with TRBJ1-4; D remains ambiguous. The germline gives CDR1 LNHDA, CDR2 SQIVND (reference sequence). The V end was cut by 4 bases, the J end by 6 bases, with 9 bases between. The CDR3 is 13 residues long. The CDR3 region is CASSRQGYEKLFF. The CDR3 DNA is TGTGCCAGTAGTAGACAAGGTTATGAAAAACTGTTTTTT.

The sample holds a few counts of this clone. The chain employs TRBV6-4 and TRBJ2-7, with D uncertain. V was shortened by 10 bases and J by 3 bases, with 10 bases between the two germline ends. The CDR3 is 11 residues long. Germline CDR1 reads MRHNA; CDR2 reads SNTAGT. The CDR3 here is CATSNGYEQYF. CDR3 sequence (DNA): TGTGCCACAAGCAACGGCTACGAGCAGTACTTC.

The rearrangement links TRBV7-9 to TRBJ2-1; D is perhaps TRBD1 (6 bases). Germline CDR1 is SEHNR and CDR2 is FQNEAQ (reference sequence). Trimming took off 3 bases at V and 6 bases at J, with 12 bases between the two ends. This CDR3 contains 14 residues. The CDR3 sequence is CASSLTTGTNEQFF. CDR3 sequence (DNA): TGTGCCAGCAGCTTGACAACAGGGACCAATGAGCAGTTCTTC.

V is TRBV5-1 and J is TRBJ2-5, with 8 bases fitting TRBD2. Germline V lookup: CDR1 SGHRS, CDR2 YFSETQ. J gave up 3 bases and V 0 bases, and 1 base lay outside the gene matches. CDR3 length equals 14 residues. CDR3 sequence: CASSLAGGKETQYF. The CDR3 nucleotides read TGCGCCAGCAGCTTGGCGGGAGGGAAAGAGACCCAGTACTTC.